These 32 T cell receptor beta chains were all obtained from the same sample, sequenced in a study of beta chain features in type 1 diabetes. These receptors are not linked to any known antigen. Study conclusions and caveats: Shorter TCRB CDR3s, moderately but significantly so, marked every one of the four CD4+ subsets in Type 1 diabetes patients.

Expressed TCRB transcripts got sequenced, as all isolated RNA was reverse transcribed. Measured with immunoSEQ multiplex PCR; TCRdb has only the in-frame clones, and not every one. The repertoire holds about 160,000 clones, with almost 8% as singletons. Sample: central memory CD4+ T cells from blood. The receptors here all came from a man between 18 and 35 years old with type 1 diabetes.

This clone was seen only a few times. V usage is TRBV4-3 and J usage is TRBJ2-3; 12 bases fit TRBD2. There are 16 residues in the CDR3. The trim removed 3 bases at V and 8 bases at J, leaving 9 bases unmatched. Germline V CDR1 and CDR2: LGHNA, YSLEER. CDR3 region: CASSQGLAGGPRTQYF. Written as DNA, the CDR3 is TGCGCCAGCAGCCAGGGCCTAGCGGGGGGGCCTCGTACGCAGTATTTT.

This clone was observed a handful of times. This chain uses TRBV6-6 with TRBJ2-6; D call uncertain. The CDR3 has 15 amino acids. Germline values: CDR1 MNHNY, CDR2 SVGAGI (reference sequence). V dropped 7 bases and J dropped 0 bases, with 10 bases sitting between them. CDR3 protein: CASNAVNSGANVLTF. The CDR3 DNA follows: TGTGCCAGCAATGCAGTAAACTCTGGGGCCAACGTCCTGACTTTC.

This clone showed up just a few times. The chain recombines TRBV6-1 with TRBJ2-1; D is possibly TRBD1 (6 bases). V dropped 1 base and J dropped 4 bases, with 14 bases sitting between them. Per germline, CDR1 MNHNS and CDR2 SASEGT. The CDR3 length is 16 residues. CDR3 nucleotide sequence: TGTGCCAGCAGTGAAGGGCGACAGGATGATTACAATGAGCAGTTCTTC. The encoded protein is CASSEGRQDDYNEQFF.

This clone appeared a few times. This sequence joins TRBV6-5 and TRBJ1-1; a possible D gene is TRBD1 (5 bases). Per the germline V gene, CDR1 is MNHEY and CDR2 is SVGAGI. The length of the CDR3 is 12 residues. Between the trimmed V and J ends, which lost 6 bases and 6 bases, there was a span of 11 bases. The CDR3 loop is CASSGGRPEAFF. The CDR3 DNA is TGTGCCAGCAGCGGGGGTCGGCCTGAAGCTTTCTTT.

This clone showed up just a few times. The genes are TRBV5-4 and TRBJ2-1, with unresolved D. V shed 0 bases and J shed 5 bases, with 9 bases lying between them. CDR1 and CDR2 (germline): SGHNT, YYREEE (reference sequence). This CDR3 is built from 14 residues. The chain's CDR3 is CASSLGRLDNEQFF. Written as DNA, the CDR3 is TGTGCCAGCAGCTTGGGCCGCCTAGACAATGAGCAGTTCTTC.

This sequence joins TRBV28 and TRBJ2-1; 10 bases agree with TRBD2. CDR1 and CDR2 from the germline V gene are MDHEN and SYDVKM. There are 18 residues in the CDR3. With V trimmed by 5 bases and J by 7 bases, 17 bases remained unmatched. This CDR3 is CASSGASGRPLSRNEQFF. The CDR3, as DNA: TGTGCCAGCAGTGGGGCTAGCGGGAGACCCCTCTCGAGGAATGAGCAGTTCTTC.

The chain has TRBV5-4 and TRBJ1-2, with 7 bases lining up with TRBD1. V lost 1 base, J lost 5 bases, and 11 bases stayed unmatched. The CDR3 loop spans 16 amino acids. CDR1 is SGHNT and CDR2 is YYREEE in the germline V gene (reference sequence). CDR3 protein: CASSLIVGPTGYGYTF. CDR3 DNA: TGTGCCAGCAGCTTGATCGTCGGTCCGACAGGGTATGGCTACACCTTC. The full variable domain, its missing parts supplied by reference TRBV5-4 and TRBJ1-2, is ETGVTQSPTHLIKTRGQQVTLRCSSQSGHNTVSWYQQALGQGPQFIFQYYREEENGRGNFPPRFSGLQFPNYSSELNVNALELDDSALYLCASSLIVGPTGYGYTFGSGTRLTVV.

J is TRBJ2-7 and V is TRBV28, with TRBD1 as a possible D gene (5 bases). Trimming pared 6 bases from V and 5 bases from J, leaving 17 bases between. Germline V gene lookup returns CDR1 MDHEN and CDR2 SYDVKM. The CDR3 covers 14 residues. This chain's CDR3 is CASSPPGSAHEQYF. CDR3 in DNA: TGTGCCAGCAGCCCACCAGGGTCTGCCCACGAGCAGTACTTC.

This clone was found a few times. The CDR3, as DNA: TGTGCCAGCAGCCCTGGGGGGGGGCTCCGCGGTGAGCAGTTCTTC. Its protein is CASSPGGGLRGEQFF. This chain connects TRBV21-1 to TRBJ2-1; the D call in the table, TRBD2, was not verified against the DNA. TRBV21-1 is noted as a pseudogene. CDR3 length: 15 residues.

Comment on this clone: A read error is possible here, since a much larger clone lies one base away. The chain joins TRBV4-3 to TRBJ2-1; the D gene is possibly TRBD2 (6 bases). The CDR3 consists of 14 residues. Trimming took 5 bases from V and 9 from J, leaving 17 bases between them. Germline values: CDR1 LGHNA, CDR2 YSLEER. CDR3: CASSSLGTPGEQFF. As DNA, the CDR3 is TGCGCCAGCAGCTCTCTAGGGACTCCGGGTGAGCAGTTCTTC.

CDR3 sequence reads: CAWSVSTSRADTQYF. For the CDR3, the DNA is TGTGCCTGGAGTGTAAGTACCTCGAGGGCAGATACGCAGTATTTT. The chain carries TRBV30 and TRBJ2-3, with D tentatively TRBD2 (5 bases). The CDR3 extends over 15 amino acids. From germline, CDR1 is GTSNPN and CDR2 SVGIG (reference sequence). Trimming pared 0 bases from V and 4 bases from J, leaving 14 bases between.

The chain couples TRBV19 to TRBJ2-5; D is unclear. CDR1 is LNHDA and CDR2 is SQIVND in the germline V gene (reference sequence). The V and J ends lost 3 bases and 5 bases respectively, with 7 bases between them. The CDR3 is 12 amino acids. The CDR3: CASSMARETQYF. As DNA, the CDR3 is TGTGCCAGTAGTATGGCCAGGGAGACCCAGTACTTC.

There are many counts of this clone. Distinct nucleotide sequences in the sample also encode this CDR3. V gene TRBV30 combines with J gene TRBJ2-7; no clear D. Germline CDR1 is GTSNPN and CDR2 is SVGIG (reference sequence). V was clipped by 3 bases and J by 0 bases, with 6 bases between them. The CDR3 loop spans 12 amino acids. As DNA, the CDR3 is TGTGCCTGGAGCTCCAGCTCCTACGAGCAGTACTTC. As protein: CAWSSSSYEQYF.

This clone was observed a handful of times. The gene calls are TRBV6-5 and TRBJ1-5; D is unresolved. V was pared by 0 bases and J by 4 bases, with 7 bases between. Looked up from germline, CDR1 is MNHEY and CDR2 is SVGAGI. The CDR3 has 14 residues. The CDR3 DNA sequence: TGTGCCAGCAGTTACTCGTACGGGAATCAGCCCCAGCATTTT. This gives the protein CASSYSYGNQPQHF.

This clone was counted many times. The chain recombines TRBV7-7 with TRBJ2-7; D perhaps matches TRBD1 (5 bases). The CDR3 runs to 13 residues. CDR1 SSHAT and CDR2 FNYEAQ come from the germline V gene (reference sequence). V lost 5 bases and J 3 bases, leaving 11 bases between the germline ends. The CDR3, as DNA: TGTGCCAGCAGCCAGACAGCTAACTACGAGCAGTACTTC. Translating gives CASSQTANYEQYF.

The V and J genes are TRBV7-9 and TRBJ2-3; 15 bases match TRBD2. The J segment lost 2 bases and the V segment lost 5 bases, leaving 11 bases of the junction unmatched. The germline V gene has CDR1 SEHNR and CDR2 FQNEAQ (reference sequence). The CDR3 covers 19 residues. For the CDR3, the DNA is TGTGCCAGCAGCACCGGACTAGCGGGAGGGCTAATTTCCACAGATACGCAGTATTTT. The encoded protein is CASSTGLAGGLISTDTQYF.

This clone was counted between two and nine times. The genes are TRBV5-4 and TRBJ2-3, with a tentative D call TRBD2 (5 bases). Germline assignment: CDR1 SGHNT and CDR2 YYREEE (reference sequence). The CDR3 runs 16 residues. The germline V and J ends were trimmed by 4 bases and 2 bases, with 17 bases remaining between them. The chain's CDR3 is CASSPGGSLFTDTQYF. The CDR3, as DNA: TGTGCCAGCAGCCCCGGAGGTAGTCTTTTCACAGATACGCAGTATTTT.

This rearrangement joins TRBV5-8 to TRBJ1-4, with a tentative D call TRBD1 (5 bases). Deletions cut 2 bases from V and 7 bases from J, with 12 bases between. The CDR3 contains 14 residues. The germline gives CDR1 SGHTS, CDR2 YDEGEE. CDR3 in DNA: TGTGCCAGCAGCTTAGCGGGGGGTCGTGAAAAACTGTTTTTT. Protein: CASSLAGGREKLFF.

This chain uses TRBV28 with TRBJ2-1; D is unresolved. The germline V gene has CDR1 MDHEN and CDR2 SYDVKM. The CDR3 contains 14 residues. Trimming removed 3 bases from V and 13 bases from J, with 19 bases in between. The DNA for the CDR3 is TGTGCCAGCAGTTTCGACGGCGGAACCATCAACCAGTTCTTC. Its protein product is CASSFDGGTINQFF.

This clone was observed a few times. V gene TRBV11-3 combines with J gene TRBJ2-3; maybe TRBD2 (5 bases). Per the germline V gene, CDR1 is SGHNT and CDR2 is YENEEA. CDR3 length: 13 residues. V lost 4 bases to trimming and J lost 6 bases, with 11 bases between them. The CDR3 DNA sequence: TGTGCCAGCAGCTCGACTACCGGGGATACGCAGTATTTT. It yields the protein CASSSTTGDTQYF.

J is TRBJ2-2 and V is TRBV9; D is uncertain. Germline loops: CDR1 SGDLS, CDR2 YYNGEE. This CDR3 comprises 14 residues. Trimming removed 0 bases from V and 1 base from J, with 4 bases in between. The CDR3 loop reads CASSVDWNTGELFF. The DNA of the CDR3 is TGTGCCAGCAGCGTAGACTGGAACACCGGGGAGCTGTTTTTT. Using reference TRBV9 and TRBJ2-2 for the parts outside the CDR3, the full variable domain is DSGVTQTPKHLITATGQRVTLRCSPRSGDLSVYWYQQSLDQGLQFLIQYYNGEERAKGNILERFSAQQFPDLHSELNLSSLELGDSALYFCASSVDWNTGELFFGEGSRLTVL.

The chain uses TRBV9 and TRBJ2-3; 13 bases are shared with TRBD2. Germline trimming cut 2 bases from V and 9 bases from J; bases unmatched to any gene: 6. Germline V gene data show CDR1 as SGDLS and CDR2 as YYNGEE. The CDR3 is 15 residues long. CDR3 residues: CASSVGTSGVETQYF. CDR3 DNA sequence: TGTGCCAGCAGCGTGGGGACTAGCGGGGTAGAGACGCAGTATTTT. The full variable domain, its missing parts supplied by reference TRBV9 and TRBJ2-3, is DSGVTQTPKHLITATGQRVTLRCSPRSGDLSVYWYQQSLDQGLQFLIQYYNGEERAKGNILERFSAQQFPDLHSELNLSSLELGDSALYFCASSVGTSGVETQYFGPGTRLTVL.

This chain connects TRBV19 to TRBJ2-5; no clear D. Germline V lookup: CDR1 LNHDA, CDR2 SQIVND (reference sequence). V lost 5 bases to trimming and J lost 1 base, with 8 bases between them. The CDR3 extends over 13 amino acids. In DNA form, the CDR3 reads TGTGCCAGTAGTGCGTTCTTCCAAGAGACCCAGTACTTC. Translated, it gives CASSAFFQETQYF.

This clone was seen more than once but under ten times. The V call is TRBV4-1, the J call TRBJ2-3; possibly TRBD2 for D (5 bases). The ends were cut back, 2 bases at V and 2 bases at J, with 14 bases in the middle. CDR1 and CDR2 (germline): MGHRA, YSYEKL. The CDR3 has 16 residues. The CDR3: CASSQSGNSFTDTQYF. DNA for the CDR3: TGCGCCAGCAGCCAAAGCGGAAATTCATTCACAGATACGCAGTATTTT.

The chain has TRBV7-8 and TRBJ2-1, with 8 bases fitting TRBD1. The V and J ends lost 5 bases and 7 bases, in that order; junction bases with no gene match: 4. The CDR3 is 13 amino acids. In germline, CDR1 is SGHVS, CDR2 FQNEAQ. In nucleotides, the CDR3 is TGTGCCAGCAGCATCAGGACAGGGAATGAGCAGTTCTTC. Translated, it gives CASSIRTGNEQFF.

This clone was recorded at least ten times. The chain uses TRBV9 and TRBJ1-4; no clear D gene. The CDR3 is 17 residues long. Germline CDR1 reads SGDLS; CDR2 reads YYNGEE. Trimming cost V 6 bases and J 7 bases, with 25 bases left between them. CDR3 bases: TGTGCCAGCATCGAACGTGGCAGGCGGGCGTTTGGTGAAAAACTGTTTTTT. It specifies CASIERGRRAFGEKLFF.

V usage is TRBV27 and J usage is TRBJ1-2; D is undetermined. Germline CDR1 and CDR2: MNHEY and SMNVEV (reference sequence). The CDR3 totals 14 residues. Trimming shortened V by 0 bases and J by 2 bases, and 7 bases separated the two germline ends. The CDR3 DNA reads as TGTGCCAGCAGTTTATCGCGAGTAAACTATGGCTACACCTTC. Residues: CASSLSRVNYGYTF.

This clone was counted only a few times. This chain links TRBV4-2 with TRBJ2-5, with 15 nucleotides matching TRBD2. Germline CDR1 LGHNA, CDR2 YNFKEQ. V lost 4 bases to trimming and J lost 4 bases; unmatched junction nucleotides: 4. The CDR3 is made up of 16 amino acids. Here the CDR3 reads CASSLPGLAGGETQYF. The CDR3 coding sequence is TGTGCCAGCAGCCTACCGGGACTAGCGGGAGGAGAGACCCAGTACTTC.

This clone was counted between two and nine times. This sequence joins TRBV29-1 and TRBJ1-1; no firm D call. Germline assignment: CDR1 SQVTM and CDR2 ANQGSEA. The germline V and J ends were trimmed by 4 bases and 0 bases, with 9 bases remaining between them. This CDR3 has 13 residues. DNA for the CDR3: TGCAGCGTTGGGGAGAACATGAACACTGAAGCTTTCTTT. Its translation: CSVGENMNTEAFF.

The chain couples TRBV28 to TRBJ2-5, with D possibly being TRBD1 (6 bases). The CDR3 is 14 residues long. Trimming pared 6 bases from V and 1 base from J, leaving 12 bases between. Per germline, CDR1 MDHEN and CDR2 SYDVKM. In nucleotides, the CDR3 is TGTGCCAGCAGCACCGGACAGAGCCAAGAGACCCAGTACTTC. Translation gives CASSTGQSQETQYF.

The chain combines TRBV7-9 with TRBJ1-1, with 8 positions matching TRBD1. The V segment lost 3 bases and the J segment 7 bases; nucleotides outside the gene matches: 7. The CDR3 consists of 14 residues. Germline CDR1 and CDR2: SEHNR and FQNEAQ (reference sequence). CDR3 sequence (DNA): TGTGCCAGCAGCTTCGCAGGGGGCGCAGGTGAAGCTTTCTTT. It translates to CASSFAGGAGEAFF.

This clone appeared a few times. The gene calls are TRBV16 and TRBJ1-6, with unresolved D. V was clipped by 5 bases and J by 10 bases, with 12 bases between them. CDR1 and CDR2 from the germline V gene are KGHSY and FQNENV. The CDR3 runs 13 residues. The CDR3 protein is CASSGKAESPLHF. For the CDR3, the DNA is TGTGCCAGCAGCGGGAAAGCGGAATCACCCCTCCACTTT.